Given below is one T cell receptor beta chain in context. This entry comes from a study of identical twins. TCRdb processed the 5' RACE reads anew with MiXCR; each CDR3 protein has one entry. The repertoire consists of 300,000 to 400,000 distinct CDR3 sequences, with 10% to 15% occurring once and the leading ten covering roughly 7%. Germline values: CDR1 LGHDT, CDR2 YNNKEL (reference sequence). Between the trimmed V and J ends, which lost 4 bases and 8 bases, there was a span of 12 bases. The length of the CDR3 is 13 residues. This sample was shared with a second study, whose subject was yellow fever vaccine responses in identical twins.

Sequenced sample: CD8+ T cells sorted from blood. This clonotype was sampled from a woman aged 18-29 years in good health. The genes are TRBV3-1 and TRBJ2-1; D might be TRBD1 (6 bases). In DNA, the CDR3 is TGTGCCAGCAGCCTCCCCAGGGGCGATGAGCAGTTCTTC. It yields the protein CASSLPRGDEQFF.